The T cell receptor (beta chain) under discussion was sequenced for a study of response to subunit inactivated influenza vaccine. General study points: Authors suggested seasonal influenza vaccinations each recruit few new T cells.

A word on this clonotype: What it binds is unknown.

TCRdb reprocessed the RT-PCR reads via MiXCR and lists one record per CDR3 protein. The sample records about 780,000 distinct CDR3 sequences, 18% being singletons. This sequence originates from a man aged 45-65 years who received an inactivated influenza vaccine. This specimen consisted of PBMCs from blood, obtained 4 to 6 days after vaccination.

The CDR3 DNA is TGTGCCAGCAGCTTGGTGGGACGGAGCTGGTACGAGCAGTACTTC. Translation: CASSLVGRSWYEQYF. This rearrangement joins TRBV7-8 to TRBJ2-7; D is tentatively TRBD1 or TRBD2 (5 bases each). The V and J ends lost 3 bases and 4 bases respectively, with 16 bases between them. The CDR3 covers 15 residues. CDR1 and CDR2 from the germline V gene are SGHVS and FQNEAQ.